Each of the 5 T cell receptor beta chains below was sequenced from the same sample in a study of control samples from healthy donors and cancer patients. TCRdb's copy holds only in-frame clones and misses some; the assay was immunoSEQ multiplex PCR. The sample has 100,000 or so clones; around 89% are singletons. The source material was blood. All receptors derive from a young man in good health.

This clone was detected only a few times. The CDR3 is CASGGLAYNEQFF. CDR3 nucleotides: TGTGCCAGCGGGGGACTAGCATACAATGAGCAGTTCTTC. The V gene is TRBV6-5, the J gene TRBJ2-1; 9 bases are shared with TRBD2. Losses at the gene ends were 8 bases for V and 4 bases for J; bases not matched to a gene: 3. Germline lookup yields CDR1 MNHEY and CDR2 SVGAGI. This CDR3 spans 13 amino acids.

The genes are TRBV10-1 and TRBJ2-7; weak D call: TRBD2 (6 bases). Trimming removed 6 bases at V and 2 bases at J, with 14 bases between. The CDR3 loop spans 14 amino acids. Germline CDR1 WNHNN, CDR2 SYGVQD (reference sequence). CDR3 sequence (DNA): TGCGCCAGCAGCGATCAGGGACTTGCCTACGAGCAGTACTTC. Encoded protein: CASSDQGLAYEQYF.

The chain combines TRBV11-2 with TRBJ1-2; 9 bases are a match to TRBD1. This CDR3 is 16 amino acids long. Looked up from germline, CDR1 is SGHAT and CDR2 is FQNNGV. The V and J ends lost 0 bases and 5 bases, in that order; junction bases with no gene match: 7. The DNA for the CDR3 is TGTGCCAGCAGCTTAGATTGGGGGACAGGGTTTTATGGCTACACCTTC. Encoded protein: CASSLDWGTGFYGYTF.

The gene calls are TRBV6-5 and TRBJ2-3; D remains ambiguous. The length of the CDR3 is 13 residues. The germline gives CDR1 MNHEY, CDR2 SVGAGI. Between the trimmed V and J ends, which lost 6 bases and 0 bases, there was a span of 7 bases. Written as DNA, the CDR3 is TGTGCCAGCAGCGCCGGGAGCACAGATACGCAGTATTTT. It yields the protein CASSAGSTDTQYF.

In DNA, the CDR3 is TGTGCCAGTAGTTGGCATATTGGGACCGGGGAGCTGTTTTTT. It translates to CASSWHIGTGELFF. The V call is TRBV19, the J call TRBJ2-2; no definite D call. This CDR3 has 14 amino acids. V lost 5 bases and J lost 5, with 12 bases in between. From germline, CDR1 is LNHDA and CDR2 SQIVND (reference sequence). Drawing the rest from reference TRBV19 and TRBJ2-2, the complete variable domain is DGGITQSPKYLFRKEGQNVTLSCEQNLNHDAMYWYRQDPGQGLRLIYYSQIVNDFQKGDIAEGYSVSREKKESFPLTVTSAQKNPTAFYLCASSWHIGTGELFFGEGSRLTVL.